Following are 20 T cell receptor beta chains from one sample sequenced in a study of beta chain features in type 1 diabetes. Regarding the study as a whole: Shortening of TCRB CDR3s, moderate but significant, appeared in all four CD4+ subsets of Type 1 diabetes patients.

Expressed TCRB transcripts were sequenced because the entire RNA isolate underwent reverse transcription. This table comes from immunoSEQ multiplex PCR, and its TCRdb copy is limited to in-frame clones, with some not included. The sample includes fewer than 200,000 clones, 10% of them seen just once. No cognate antigen is known for these TCRs. The sample was central memory CD4+ T cells from blood. Source of these receptors: a man aged 30 to 45 with type 1 diabetes.

The V call is TRBV7-2, the J call TRBJ2-1; 7 bases match TRBD1. After removal of 6 bases from V and 5 bases from J, the junction contained 13 bases not matched to a gene. The CDR3 sequence is 16 residues long. Germline values: CDR1 SGHTA, CDR2 FQGNSA. This CDR3 reads CASSSRRTGLNNEQFF. In DNA, the CDR3 is TGTGCCAGCAGTTCCAGGCGGACAGGCCTGAACAATGAGCAGTTCTTC.

This clone was counted between two and nine times. The J gene is TRBJ2-1, the V gene TRBV28; 7 bases match TRBD1. The germline V gene encodes CDR1 MDHEN and CDR2 SYDVKM. This CDR3 is built from 13 residues. Trimming at V came to 10 bases and at J to 6 bases, leaving 9 bases not matched to a gene. CDR3 amino acids: CAIEGPGGNEQFF. DNA of the CDR3: TGTGCCATTGAGGGACCAGGGGGCAATGAGCAGTTCTTC. Full variable domain (outside the CDR3, taken from reference TRBV28 and TRBJ2-1): DVKVTQSSRYLVKRTGEKVFLECVQDMDHENMFWYRQDPGLGLRLIYFSYDVKMKEKGDIPEGYSVSREKKERFSLILESASTNQTSMYLCAIEGPGGNEQFFGPGTRLTVL.

This clone was seen only a few times. The chain carries TRBV29-1 and TRBJ2-1; 10 bases fit TRBD2. This CDR3 region has 14 residues. Trimming cost V 4 bases and J 2 bases; bases outside gene matches: 2. Germline V gene sequence: CDR1 SQVTM, CDR2 ANQGSEA. CDR3 DNA: TGCAGCGTTGCTACTAGCGGGGCCTACAATGAGCAGTTCTTC. Protein: CSVATSGAYNEQFF.

A few counts support this clone. The chain is built from TRBV30 and TRBJ2-7, with 9 bases that match TRBD1. The germline V gene has CDR1 GTSNPN and CDR2 SVGIG (reference sequence). Trimming at V came to 2 bases and at J to 4 bases, leaving 3 bases not matched to a gene. This CDR3 has 13 residues. CDR3 DNA sequence: TGTGCCTGGAGTCTGACAGGGGGTTACGAGCAGTACTTC. Amino acid sequence: CAWSLTGGYEQYF.

The chain is built from TRBV19 and TRBJ1-3, with D possibly matching TRBD1 (6 bases). Germline V gives CDR1 LNHDA, CDR2 SQIVND (reference sequence). The CDR3 is made up of 18 amino acids. V lost 5 bases and J lost 3, with 23 bases in between. DNA of the CDR3: TGTGCCAGTAGTGCCCCCGAGGGACACTTCATCGGTGGAAACACCATATATTTT. Translated: CASSAPEGHFIGGNTIYF.

The rearrangement uses TRBV5-6 and TRBJ2-1; no reliable D call. The CDR3 covers 11 residues. Germline-derived CDR1 and CDR2 are SGHDT and YYEEEE. The V and J ends lost 4 bases and 4 bases respectively, with 3 bases between them. In nucleotides, the CDR3 is TGTGCCAGCAGCCTTTACAATGAGCAGTTCTTC. Its translation: CASSLYNEQFF.

CDR3 DNA: TGTGCCAGCAGTGAAGCGAGTACTGGCTACACCTTC. Translation gives CASSEASTGYTF. V usage is TRBV6-1 and J usage is TRBJ1-2; no clear D gene. The V and J ends lost 0 bases and 7 bases respectively, with 6 bases between them. The germline gives CDR1 MNHNS, CDR2 SASEGT. This CDR3 contains 12 residues.

The V gene is TRBV6-5, the J gene TRBJ2-7; tentatively, D is TRBD1 (5 bases). Germline V CDR1 and CDR2: MNHEY, SVGAGI. The length of the CDR3 is 13 residues. The germline V and J ends were trimmed by 8 bases and 5 bases, with 16 bases remaining between them. The CDR3 DNA is TGTGCCAGCTGCCCCAGGGATGGTCACGAGCAGTACTTC. Protein product: CASCPRDGHEQYF.

This chain connects TRBV27 to TRBJ1-2; 9 bases are shared with TRBD1. Germline assignment: CDR1 MNHEY and CDR2 SMNVEV (reference sequence). The J segment lost 2 bases and the V segment lost 7 bases, leaving 5 bases of the junction unmatched. There are 14 residues in the CDR3. This CDR3 is CASTGTGQNYGYTF. Here the CDR3 DNA reads TGTGCCAGCACCGGGACAGGGCAAAACTATGGCTACACCTTC.

This clone was observed a few times. The chain joins TRBV7-3 to TRBJ1-2; D remains unclear. CDR3 length: 13 amino acids. Trimming stripped 6 bases from V and 4 bases from J, with 12 bases between. Germline assignment: CDR1 SGHTA and CDR2 FQGTGA. CDR3 sequence (DNA): TGTGCCAGCAGTAAGCAGGAGGGCTATGGCTACACCTTC. Amino acid sequence: CASSKQEGYGYTF.

J is TRBJ2-6 and V is TRBV5-1, with 10 bases that match TRBD1. The CDR3 consists of 18 residues. V lost 6 bases, J lost 2 bases, and 11 bases stayed unmatched. Germline V CDR1 and CDR2: SGHRS, YFSETQ. The CDR3 protein is CASNEYIGQGAGANVLTF. The CDR3 nucleotides read TGCGCCAGCAACGAATACATAGGACAGGGGGCTGGGGCCAACGTCCTGACTTTC.

This clone was detected only a few times. The genes are TRBV18 and TRBJ2-1; 9 nucleotides match TRBD1. The junction had 7 bases not matched to a gene; V was cut back by 3 bases and J by 4 bases. The CDR3 consists of 16 residues. Germline V gene data show CDR1 as KGHSH and CDR2 as LQKENI. The CDR3 DNA reads as TGTGCCAGCTCACCGACGACAGGGGGTCATTACAATGAGCAGTTCTTC. It translates to CASSPTTGGHYNEQFF.

This clone was detected only a few times. This chain connects TRBV7-2 to TRBJ2-1; D is possibly TRBD1 (6 bases). The CDR3 is made up of 15 amino acids. Trimming left V 2 bases short and J 4 bases short, with 12 bases between. From germline, CDR1 is SGHTA and CDR2 FQGNSA. The CDR3 DNA reads TGTGCCAGCAGCTTATCAGGGGATTCTTACAATGAGCAGTTCTTC. It is translated as CASSLSGDSYNEQFF.

The V call is TRBV9, the J call TRBJ2-2; TRBD2 matches 13 bases. V lost 0 bases and J lost 7; bases outside the gene matches: 6. Germline CDR1 reads SGDLS; CDR2 reads YYNGEE. CDR3 size: 17 residues. The CDR3 nucleotides read TGTGCCAGCAGCGTAGGGACTAGCGGGAGCGGTCACGGGGAGCTGTTTTTT. Translating gives CASSVGTSGSGHGELFF. Looking up the rest from reference TRBV9 and TRBJ2-2 gives the full variable domain: DSGVTQTPKHLITATGQRVTLRCSPRSGDLSVYWYQQSLDQGLQFLIQYYNGEERAKGNILERFSAQQFPDLHSELNLSSLELGDSALYFCASSVGTSGSGHGELFFGEGSRLTVL.

The sample holds a few counts of this clone. This chain joins TRBV28 and TRBJ2-2; D possibly corresponds to TRBD2 (5 bases). The CDR3 loop spans 15 amino acids. V was pared by 8 bases and J by 3 bases, with 16 bases between. Germline V gene sequence: CDR1 MDHEN, CDR2 SYDVKM. The CDR3, as DNA: TGTGCCAGCTATCCTCCGTTCGGGGACACCGGGGAGCTGTTTTTT. Its translation: CASYPPFGDTGELFF.

This rearrangement joins TRBV2 to TRBJ2-2, with D perhaps TRBD1 (6 bases). The CDR3 runs to 15 residues. V lost 6 bases and J lost 0, with 11 bases in between. The germline gives CDR1 SNHLY, CDR2 FYNNEI. For the CDR3, the DNA is TGTGCCAGCAGAATACAGGGAGCGAACACCGGGGAGCTGTTTTTT. This gives the protein CASRIQGANTGELFF.

Worth noting for this clone: One junction end does not reproduce the germline sequence, and a read error may be involved. This chain joins TRBV4-1 and TRBJ1-1, with no clear D. Looked up from germline, CDR1 is MGHRA and CDR2 is YSYEKL. This CDR3 spans 16 amino acids. In DNA, the CDR3 is TGTGCCAGCAGCCAAGCTACTCCCGCCGCGAACACTGAAGCTTTCTTT. It yields the protein CASSQATPAANTEAFF.

This clone was found a few times. V usage is TRBV29-1 and J usage is TRBJ2-7, with 7 bases aligning to TRBD2. There are 15 residues in the CDR3. Germline V gene data show CDR1 as SQVTM and CDR2 as ANQGSEA. V lost 4 bases to trimming and J lost 6 bases; unmatched junction nucleotides: 15. CDR3 in amino acids: CSVARGGTTAAEQYF. The CDR3 region has the DNA TGCAGCGTTGCCCGGGGAGGGACTACCGCCGCCGAGCAGTACTTC.

CDR3 in amino acids: CASSVASGTGASGYTF. CDR3 DNA sequence: TGTGCCAGCAGCGTAGCTTCCGGGACAGGGGCCAGTGGCTACACCTTC. The chain links TRBV9 to TRBJ1-2; 10 positions match TRBD1. The trim removed 0 bases at V and 7 bases at J, leaving 9 bases unmatched. The CDR3 has 16 amino acids. Per the germline V gene, CDR1 is SGDLS and CDR2 is YYNGEE.

Remarks on this clone: In the same sample, other DNA sequences code for this CDR3. The chain couples TRBV9 to TRBJ2-7; 11 nucleotides line up with TRBD2. The CDR3 covers 15 residues. CDR1 is SGDLS and CDR2 is YYNGEE in the germline V gene. After removal of 1 base from V and 3 bases from J, the junction contained 3 bases not matched to a gene. CDR3 in DNA: TGTGCCAGCAGCGTATCCGGGACTAGCGGCTACGAGCAGTACTTC. Translating gives CASSVSGTSGYEQYF. The full variable domain, in which reference TRBV9 and TRBJ2-7 provide the parts outside the CDR3, is DSGVTQTPKHLITATGQRVTLRCSPRSGDLSVYWYQQSLDQGLQFLIQYYNGEERAKGNILERFSAQQFPDLHSELNLSSLELGDSALYFCASSVSGTSGYEQYFGPGTRLTVT.